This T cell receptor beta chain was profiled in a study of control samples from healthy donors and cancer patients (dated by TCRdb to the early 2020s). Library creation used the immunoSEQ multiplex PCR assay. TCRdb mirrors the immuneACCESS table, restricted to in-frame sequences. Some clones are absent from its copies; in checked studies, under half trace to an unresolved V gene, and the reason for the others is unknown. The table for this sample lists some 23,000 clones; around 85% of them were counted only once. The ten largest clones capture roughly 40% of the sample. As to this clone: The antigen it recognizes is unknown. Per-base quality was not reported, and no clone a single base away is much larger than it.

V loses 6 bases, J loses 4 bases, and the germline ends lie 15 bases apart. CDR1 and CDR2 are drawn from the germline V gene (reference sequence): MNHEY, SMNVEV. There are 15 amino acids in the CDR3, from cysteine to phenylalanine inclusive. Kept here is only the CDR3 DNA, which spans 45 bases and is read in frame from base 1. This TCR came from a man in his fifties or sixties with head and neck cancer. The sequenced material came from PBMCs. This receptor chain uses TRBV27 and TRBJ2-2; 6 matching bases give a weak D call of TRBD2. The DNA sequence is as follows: TGTGCCAGCAGGCCCGGGACTCCTATCACCGGGGAGCTGTTTTTT. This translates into CASRPGTPITGELFF.